This T cell receptor (beta chain) was recovered during a study of shared clonotypes between healthy human individuals. Whole-study findings and limits: Memory subsets generally showed smaller estimated richness than naive subsets did.

For this clone: The antigen is unknown.

Positive CCR7 selection of CD45RO-negative cells yielded the naive CD8 cells, and terminally differentiated effector memory CD45RA+ cells were excluded. Trimming pared 5 bases from V and 3 bases from J, leaving 14 bases between. The germline gives CDR1 MNHEY, CDR2 SMNVEV (reference sequence). This CDR3 spans 14 amino acids. Repertoires were generated with immunoSEQ multiplex PCR, while TCRdb's copy carries only in-frame clones and drops some. Here the sample spans roughly 850,000 clones, about 96% being singletons. Specimen: naive CD8+ T cells sorted from blood. The V and J genes are TRBV27 and TRBJ2-7; maybe TRBD1 (6 bases). This clonotype was sampled from a man younger than 40 in good health. The CDR3 protein is CASSLTGEFYEQYF. CDR3 nucleotides: TGTGCCAGCAGTCTGACAGGAGAGTTCTACGAGCAGTACTTC.